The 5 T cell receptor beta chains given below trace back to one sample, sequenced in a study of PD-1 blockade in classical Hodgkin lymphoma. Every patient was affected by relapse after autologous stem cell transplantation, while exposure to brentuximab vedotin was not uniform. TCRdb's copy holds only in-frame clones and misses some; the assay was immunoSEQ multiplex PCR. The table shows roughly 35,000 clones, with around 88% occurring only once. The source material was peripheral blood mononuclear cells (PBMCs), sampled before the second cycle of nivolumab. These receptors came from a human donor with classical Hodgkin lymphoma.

The CDR3 here is CASSLRGAVLNEKLFF. The CDR3 coding sequence is TGTGCCAGCAGCCTCCGGGGGGCAGTCCTTAATGAAAAACTGTTTTTT. The V call is TRBV5-8, the J call TRBJ1-4, with D possibly being TRBD1 (6 bases). There are 16 residues in the CDR3. Trimming removed 4 bases at V and 4 bases at J, with 17 bases between. CDR1 is SGHTS and CDR2 is YDEGEE in the germline V gene.

CDR3 loop: CASSAHPFTDTQYF. The CDR3 coding sequence is TGTGCCAGCAGCGCCCACCCGTTCACAGATACGCAGTATTTT. This sequence joins TRBV9 and TRBJ2-3; D gene uncertain. CDR1 is SGDLS and CDR2 is YYNGEE in the germline V gene. Trimming took 3 bases from V and 2 from J, leaving 10 bases between them. The CDR3 contains 14 residues.

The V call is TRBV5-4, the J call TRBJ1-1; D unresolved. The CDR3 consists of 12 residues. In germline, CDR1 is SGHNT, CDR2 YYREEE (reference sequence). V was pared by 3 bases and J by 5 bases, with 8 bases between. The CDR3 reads CASSSAQTEAFF. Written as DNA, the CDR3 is TGTGCCAGCAGCTCAGCACAAACTGAAGCTTTCTTT.

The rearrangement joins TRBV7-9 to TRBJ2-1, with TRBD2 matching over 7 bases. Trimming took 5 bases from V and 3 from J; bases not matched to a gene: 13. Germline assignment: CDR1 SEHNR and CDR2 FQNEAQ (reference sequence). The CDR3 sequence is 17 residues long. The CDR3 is CASSLELSGLGYNEQFF. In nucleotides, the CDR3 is TGTGCCAGCAGCCTAGAACTTTCCGGACTAGGCTACAATGAGCAGTTCTTC.

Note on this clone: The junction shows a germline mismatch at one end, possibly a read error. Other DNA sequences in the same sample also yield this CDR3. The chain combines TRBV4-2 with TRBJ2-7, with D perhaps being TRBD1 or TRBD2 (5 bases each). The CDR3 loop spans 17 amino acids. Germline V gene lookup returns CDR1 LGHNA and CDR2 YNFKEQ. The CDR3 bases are TGTGCCAGTAGCCTGTGGAGGTTTGAACAGGACCCCTACGAGCAGTACTTC. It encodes CASSLWRFEQDPYEQYF.